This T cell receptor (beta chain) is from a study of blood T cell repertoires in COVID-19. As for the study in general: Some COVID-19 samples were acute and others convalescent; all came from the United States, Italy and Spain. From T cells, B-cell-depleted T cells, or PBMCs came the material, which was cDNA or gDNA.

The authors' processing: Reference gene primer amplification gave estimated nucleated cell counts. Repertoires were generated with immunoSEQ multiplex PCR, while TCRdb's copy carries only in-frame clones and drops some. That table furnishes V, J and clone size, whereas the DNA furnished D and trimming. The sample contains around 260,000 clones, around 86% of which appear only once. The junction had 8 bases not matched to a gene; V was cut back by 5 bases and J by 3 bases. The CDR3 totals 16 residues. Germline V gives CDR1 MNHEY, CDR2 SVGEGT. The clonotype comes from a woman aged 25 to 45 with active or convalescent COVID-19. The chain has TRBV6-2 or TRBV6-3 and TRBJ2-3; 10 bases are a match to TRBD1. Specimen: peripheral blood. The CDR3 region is CASSGTGAGKTDTQYF. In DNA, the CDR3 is TGTGCCAGCAGTGGGACAGGGGCGGGAAAAACAGATACGCAGTATTTT.